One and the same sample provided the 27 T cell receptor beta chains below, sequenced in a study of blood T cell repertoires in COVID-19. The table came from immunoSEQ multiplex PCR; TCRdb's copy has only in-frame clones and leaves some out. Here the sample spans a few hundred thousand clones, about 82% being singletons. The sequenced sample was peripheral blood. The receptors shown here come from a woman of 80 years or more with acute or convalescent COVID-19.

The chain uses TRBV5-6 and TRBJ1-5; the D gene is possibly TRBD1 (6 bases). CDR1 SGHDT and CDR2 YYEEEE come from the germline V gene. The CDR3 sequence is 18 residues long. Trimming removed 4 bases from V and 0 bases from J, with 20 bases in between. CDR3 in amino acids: CASSLSGGAPLSNQPQHF. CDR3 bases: TGTGCCAGCAGCCTCTCCGGGGGGGCCCCCCTTAGCAATCAGCCCCAGCATTTT.

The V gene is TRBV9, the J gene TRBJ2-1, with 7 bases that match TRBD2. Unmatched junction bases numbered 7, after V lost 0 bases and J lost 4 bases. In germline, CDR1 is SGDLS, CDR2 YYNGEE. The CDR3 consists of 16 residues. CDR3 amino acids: CASSVAYGAGYNEQFF. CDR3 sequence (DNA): TGTGCCAGCAGCGTAGCTTACGGAGCGGGGTACAATGAGCAGTTCTTC.

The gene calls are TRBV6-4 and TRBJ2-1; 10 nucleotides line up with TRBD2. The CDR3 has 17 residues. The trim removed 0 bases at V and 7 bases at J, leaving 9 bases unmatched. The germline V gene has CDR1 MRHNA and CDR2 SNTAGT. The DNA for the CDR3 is TGTGCCAGCAGTGACTCGACCCCTAGCGGGAGCATTAATGAGCAGTTCTTC. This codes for CASSDSTPSGSINEQFF.

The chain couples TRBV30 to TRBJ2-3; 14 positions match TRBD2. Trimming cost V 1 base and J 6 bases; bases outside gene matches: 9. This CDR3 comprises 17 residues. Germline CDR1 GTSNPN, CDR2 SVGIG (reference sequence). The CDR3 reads CAWSGGLAGVTADTQYF. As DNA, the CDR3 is TGTGCCTGGAGTGGGGGACTAGCGGGGGTAACTGCGGATACGCAGTATTTT.

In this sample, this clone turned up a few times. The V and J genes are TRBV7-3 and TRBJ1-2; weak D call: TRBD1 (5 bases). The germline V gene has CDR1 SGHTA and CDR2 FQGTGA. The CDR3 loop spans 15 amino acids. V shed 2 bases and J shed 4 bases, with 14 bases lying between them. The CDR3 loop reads CASSLGGESFYGYTF. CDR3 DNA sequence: TGTGCCAGCAGCTTAGGGGGGGAATCCTTCTATGGCTACACCTTC.

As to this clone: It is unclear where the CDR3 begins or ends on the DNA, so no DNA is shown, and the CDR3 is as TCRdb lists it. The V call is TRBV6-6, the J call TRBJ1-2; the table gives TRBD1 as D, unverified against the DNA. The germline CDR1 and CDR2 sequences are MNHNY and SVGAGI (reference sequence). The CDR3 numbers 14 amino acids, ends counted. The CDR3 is CASSSSDRSFGYTF.

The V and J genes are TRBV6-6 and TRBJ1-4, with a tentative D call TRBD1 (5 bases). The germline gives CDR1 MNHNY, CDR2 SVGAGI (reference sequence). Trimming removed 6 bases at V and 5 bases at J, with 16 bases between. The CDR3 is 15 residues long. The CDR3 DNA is TGTGCCAGCAGACTACGACAGCGACAAAATGAAAAACTGTTTTTT. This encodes CASRLRQRQNEKLFF.

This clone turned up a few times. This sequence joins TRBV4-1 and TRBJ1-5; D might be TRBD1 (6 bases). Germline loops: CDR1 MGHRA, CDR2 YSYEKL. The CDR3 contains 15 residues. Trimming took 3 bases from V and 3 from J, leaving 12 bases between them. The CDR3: CASSHPGQNNQPQHF. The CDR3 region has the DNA TGCGCCAGCAGCCACCCCGGACAGAACAATCAGCCCCAGCATTTT.

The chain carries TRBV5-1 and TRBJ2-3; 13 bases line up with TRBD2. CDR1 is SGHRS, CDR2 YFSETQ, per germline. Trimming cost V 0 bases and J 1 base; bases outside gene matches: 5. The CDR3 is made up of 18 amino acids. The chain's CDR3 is CASSLVLAGGSGTDTQYF. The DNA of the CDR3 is TGCGCCAGCAGCTTGGTACTAGCGGGAGGGAGTGGCACAGATACGCAGTATTTT.

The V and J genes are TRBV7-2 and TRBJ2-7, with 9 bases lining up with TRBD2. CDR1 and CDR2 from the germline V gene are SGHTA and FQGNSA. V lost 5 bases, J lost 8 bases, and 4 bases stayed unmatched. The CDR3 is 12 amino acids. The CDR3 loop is CASSLSGGQQYF. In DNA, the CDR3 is TGTGCCAGCAGCCTTAGCGGGGGCCAGCAGTACTTC.

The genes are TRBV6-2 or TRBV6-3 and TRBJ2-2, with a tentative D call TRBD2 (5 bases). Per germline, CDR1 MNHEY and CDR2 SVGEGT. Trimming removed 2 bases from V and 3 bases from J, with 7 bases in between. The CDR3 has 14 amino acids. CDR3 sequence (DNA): TGTGCCAGCAGTTACAACGGGGACACCGGGGAGCTGTTTTTT. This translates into CASSYNGDTGELFF.

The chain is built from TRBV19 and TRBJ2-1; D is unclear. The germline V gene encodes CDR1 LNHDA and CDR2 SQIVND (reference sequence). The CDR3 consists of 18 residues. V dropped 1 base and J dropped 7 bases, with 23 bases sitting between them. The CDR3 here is CASSIVSPQVSLKNEQFF. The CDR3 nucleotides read TGTGCCAGTAGTATAGTATCCCCCCAGGTCTCTCTGAAAAATGAGCAGTTCTTC.

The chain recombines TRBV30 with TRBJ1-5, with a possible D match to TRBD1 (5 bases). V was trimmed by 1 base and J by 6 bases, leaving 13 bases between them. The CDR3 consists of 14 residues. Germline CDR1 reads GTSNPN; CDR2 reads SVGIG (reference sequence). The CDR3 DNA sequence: TGTGCCTGGAGTGGATCTGGGGCTGCTCAGCCCCAGCATTTT. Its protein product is CAWSGSGAAQPQHF.

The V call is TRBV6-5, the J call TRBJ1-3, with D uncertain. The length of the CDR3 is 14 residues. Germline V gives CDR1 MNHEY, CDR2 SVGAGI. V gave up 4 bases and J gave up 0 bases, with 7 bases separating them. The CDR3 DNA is TGTGCCAGCAGTTCCGGGTTCTCTGGAAACACCATATATTTT. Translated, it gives CASSSGFSGNTIYF.

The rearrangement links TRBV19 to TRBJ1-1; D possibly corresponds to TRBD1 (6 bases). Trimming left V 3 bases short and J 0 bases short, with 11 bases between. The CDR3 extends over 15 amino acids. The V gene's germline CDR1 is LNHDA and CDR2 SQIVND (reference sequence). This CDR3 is CASSIQGMMNTEAFF. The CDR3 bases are TGTGCCAGTAGTATTCAGGGGATGATGAACACTGAAGCTTTCTTT.

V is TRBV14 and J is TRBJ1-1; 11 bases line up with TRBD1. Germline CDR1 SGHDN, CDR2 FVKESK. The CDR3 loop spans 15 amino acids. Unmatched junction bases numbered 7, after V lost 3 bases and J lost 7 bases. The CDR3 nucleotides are TGTGCCAGCAGCCAGATGGGACAGGGGGTTAATGAAGCTTTCTTT. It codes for CASSQMGQGVNEAFF.

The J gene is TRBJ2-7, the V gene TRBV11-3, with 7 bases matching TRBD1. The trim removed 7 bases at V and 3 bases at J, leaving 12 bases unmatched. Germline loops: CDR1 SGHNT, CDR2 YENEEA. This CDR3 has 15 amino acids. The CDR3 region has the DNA TGTGCCAGCAACTCCGGGACAGAGTTGAGCTACGAGCAGTACTTC. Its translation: CASNSGTELSYEQYF.

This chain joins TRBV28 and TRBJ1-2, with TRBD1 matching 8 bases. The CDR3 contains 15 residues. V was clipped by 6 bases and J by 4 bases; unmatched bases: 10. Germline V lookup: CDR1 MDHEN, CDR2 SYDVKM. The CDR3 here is CASRAQGAMGYGYTF. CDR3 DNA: TGTGCCAGCAGGGCTCAGGGGGCTATGGGCTATGGCTACACCTTC.

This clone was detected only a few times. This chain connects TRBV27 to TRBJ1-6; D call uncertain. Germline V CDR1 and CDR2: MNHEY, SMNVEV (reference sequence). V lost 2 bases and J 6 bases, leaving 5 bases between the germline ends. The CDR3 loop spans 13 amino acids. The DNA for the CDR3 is TGTGCCAGCAGTTTACGTTTTAATTCACCCCTCCACTTT. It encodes CASSLRFNSPLHF.

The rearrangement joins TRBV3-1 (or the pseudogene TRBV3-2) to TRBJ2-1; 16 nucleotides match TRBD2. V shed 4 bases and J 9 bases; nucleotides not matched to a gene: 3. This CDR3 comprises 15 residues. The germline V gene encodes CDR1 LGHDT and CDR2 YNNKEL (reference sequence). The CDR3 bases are TGTGCCAGCAGCCTGGGACTAGCGGGAGGGGGTGAGCAGTTCTTC. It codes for CASSLGLAGGGEQFF.

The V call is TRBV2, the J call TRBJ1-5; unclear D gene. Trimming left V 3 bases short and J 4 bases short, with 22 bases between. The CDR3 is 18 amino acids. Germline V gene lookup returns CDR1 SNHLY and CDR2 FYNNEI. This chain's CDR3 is CASSDPGYLRGLNQPQHF. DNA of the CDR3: TGTGCCAGCAGTGATCCAGGCTATTTGCGCGGGTTGAATCAGCCCCAGCATTTT.

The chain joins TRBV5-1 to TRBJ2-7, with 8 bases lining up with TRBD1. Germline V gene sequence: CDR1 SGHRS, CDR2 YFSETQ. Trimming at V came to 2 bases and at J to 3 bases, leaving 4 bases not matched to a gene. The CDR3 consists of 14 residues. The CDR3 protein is CASSFDRGGYEQYF. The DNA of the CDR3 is TGCGCCAGCAGCTTCGACAGGGGCGGCTACGAGCAGTACTTC. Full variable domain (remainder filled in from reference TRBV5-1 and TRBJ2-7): KAGVTQTPRYLIKTRGQQVTLSCSPISGHRSVSWYQQTPGQGLQFLFEYFSETQRNKGNFPGRFSGRQFSNSRSEMNVSTLELGDSALYLCASSFDRGGYEQYFGPGTRLTVT.

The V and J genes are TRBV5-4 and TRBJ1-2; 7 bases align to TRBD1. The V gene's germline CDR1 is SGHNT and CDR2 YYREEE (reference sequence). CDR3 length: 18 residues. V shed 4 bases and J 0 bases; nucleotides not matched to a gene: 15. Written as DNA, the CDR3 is TGTGCCAGCAGCCCCTTGACAGGGACGGCACTAGCTAACTATGGCTACACCTTC. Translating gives CASSPLTGTALANYGYTF.

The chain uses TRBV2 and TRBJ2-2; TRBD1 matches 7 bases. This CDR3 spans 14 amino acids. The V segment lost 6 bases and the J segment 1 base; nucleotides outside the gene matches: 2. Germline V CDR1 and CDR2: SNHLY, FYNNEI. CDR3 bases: TGTGCCAGCAGCGGACAGGTGAACACCGGGGAGCTGTTTTTT. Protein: CASSGQVNTGELFF.

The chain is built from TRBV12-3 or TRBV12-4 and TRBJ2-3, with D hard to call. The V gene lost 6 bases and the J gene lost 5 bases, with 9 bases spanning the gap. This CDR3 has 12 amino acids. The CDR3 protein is CASRVVGDTQYF. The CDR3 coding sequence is TGTGCCAGCAGGGTTGTCGGAGATACGCAGTATTTT.

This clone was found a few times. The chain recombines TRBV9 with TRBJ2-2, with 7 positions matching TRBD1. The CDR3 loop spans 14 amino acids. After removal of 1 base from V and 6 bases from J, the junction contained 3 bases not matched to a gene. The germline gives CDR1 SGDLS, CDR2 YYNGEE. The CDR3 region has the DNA TGTGCCAGCAGCGTATCGACAGGGTCCGGGGAGCTGTTTTTT. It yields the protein CASSVSTGSGELFF.

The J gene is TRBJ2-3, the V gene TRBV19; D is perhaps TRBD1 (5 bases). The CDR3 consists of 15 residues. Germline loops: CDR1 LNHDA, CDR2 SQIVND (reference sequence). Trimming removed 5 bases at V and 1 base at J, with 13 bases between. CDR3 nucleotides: TGTGCCAGTAGTCCAGGGTCTTCGGGCACAGATACGCAGTATTTT. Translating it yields CASSPGSSGTDTQYF.